This passage covers 32 T cell receptor beta chains from one sample sequenced in a study of cytomegalovirus exposure and HLA in healthy donors. Use of 60 Vbeta and 13 Jbeta primers characterized the PCR. The data were produced by immunoSEQ multiplex PCR, yet TCRdb's version contains in-frame clones alone and is incomplete. The sample lists around 130,000 clones, 80% seen once, with approximately 5% in the top ten. Sequences were obtained from PBMCs. The receptors here all came from a man aged 30 to 45 in good health and CMV-seronegative.

CDR3 sequence reads: CASSARLARYNEQFF. The CDR3 nucleotides are TGTGCCAGCAGTGCCAGACTAGCGCGCTACAATGAGCAGTTCTTC. V and J are TRBV2 and TRBJ2-1, with 8 bases aligning to TRBD2. Per germline, CDR1 SNHLY and CDR2 FYNNEI. There are 15 residues in the CDR3. J lost 3 bases, V lost 4 bases, and 5 bases had no gene match.

Of note for this clone: One junction end does not reproduce the germline sequence, and a read error may be involved. This chain links TRBV6-5 with TRBJ2-2, with D possibly TRBD2 on 6 matching bases. Germline V gives CDR1 MNHEY, CDR2 SVGAGI. This CDR3 is built from 15 residues. The CDR3, as DNA: TGTGCCAGCAGCCGGGGGAAGGGGAACGCCGGGGAGCTGTTTTTT. Amino acid sequence: CASSRGKGNAGELFF.

This clone was detected once. V usage is TRBV6-5 and J usage is TRBJ1-2, with D perhaps TRBD1 (5 bases). The CDR3 loop spans 12 amino acids. Germline CDR1 is MNHEY and CDR2 is SVGAGI. V was shortened by 5 bases and J by 9 bases, with 13 bases between the two germline ends. The CDR3 DNA reads as TGTGCCAGCAGTCCCACGGGGGTTAGCTACACCTTC. Translating gives CASSPTGVSYTF.

This chain's CDR3 is CASNEDIGYGYTF. The CDR3 DNA is TGTGCCAGCAACGAGGACATCGGATATGGCTACACCTTC. V usage is TRBV9 and J usage is TRBJ1-2; D is possibly TRBD1 (5 bases). V dropped 6 bases and J dropped 5 bases, with 14 bases sitting between them. Germline V gene data show CDR1 as SGDLS and CDR2 as YYNGEE. The CDR3 sequence is 13 residues long.

This chain uses TRBV7-3 with TRBJ2-1; 9 positions match TRBD2. After removal of 2 bases from V and 10 bases from J, the junction contained 6 bases not matched to a gene. Germline V gene lookup returns CDR1 SGHTA and CDR2 FQGTGA. This CDR3 contains 14 residues. The CDR3 region has the DNA TGTGCCAGCAGCTTATTTAGCGGGAGTAGGGAGCAGTTCTTC. As protein: CASSLFSGSREQFF.

This clone appeared a few times. The chain links TRBV10-3 to TRBJ1-1, with TRBD1 as a possible D gene (5 bases). This CDR3 is 14 amino acids long. The ends were cut back, 6 bases at V and 2 bases at J, with 13 bases in the middle. Germline V gives CDR1 ENHRY, CDR2 SYGVKD. CDR3 region: CAIRKGGDNTEAFF. The DNA of the CDR3 is TGTGCCATCAGAAAAGGAGGGGATAACACTGAAGCTTTCTTT.

The V gene is TRBV7-2, the J gene TRBJ1-5; D is unclear. Trimming removed 1 base at V and 7 bases at J, with 14 bases between. CDR1 is SGHTA, CDR2 FQGNSA, per germline. The CDR3 sequence is 15 residues long. CDR3 nucleotides: TGTGCCAGCAGCTTAGTTGCCGAACCGGGGCAGCCCCAGCATTTT. As protein: CASSLVAEPGQPQHF. The full variable domain, rest sourced from reference TRBV7-2 and TRBJ1-5, is GAGVSQSPSNKVTEKGKDVELRCDPISGHTALYWYRQSLGQGLEFLIYFQGNSAPDKSGLPSDRFSAERTGGSVSTLTIQRTQQEDSAVYLCASSLVAEPGQPQHFGDGTRLSIL.

There are a few counts of this clone. The J gene is TRBJ2-1, the V gene TRBV5-4, with TRBD2 matching 8 bases. The CDR3 covers 15 residues. The junction had 5 bases not matched to a gene; V was cut back by 4 bases and J by 2 bases. Germline CDR1 reads SGHNT; CDR2 reads YYREEE (reference sequence). CDR3 DNA: TGTGCCAGCAGCGAGTTAGCGGGAACCTACAATGAGCAGTTCTTC. The encoded protein is CASSELAGTYNEQFF.

V and J are TRBV13 and TRBJ2-6, with 10 bases matching TRBD1. The CDR3 totals 17 residues. Germline trimming cut 5 bases from V and 1 base from J; bases unmatched to any gene: 5. CDR1 is PRHDT and CDR2 is FYEKMQ in the germline V gene (reference sequence). The CDR3 nucleotides read TGTGCCAGCAGCGGGGACAGGGGAAGGTCTGGGGCCAACGTCCTGACTTTC. Encoded protein: CASSGDRGRSGANVLTF.

The rearrangement uses TRBV9 and TRBJ1-6; D is undetermined. CDR3 length: 14 amino acids. Germline V gene data show CDR1 as SGDLS and CDR2 as YYNGEE. Between the trimmed V and J ends, which lost 4 bases and 8 bases, there was a span of 13 bases. Here the CDR3 DNA reads TGTGCCAGCAGCTCTACGGGTTTGGATTCACCCCTCCACTTT. Encoded protein: CASSSTGLDSPLHF. Full variable domain (rest looked up from reference TRBV9 and TRBJ1-6): DSGVTQTPKHLITATGQRVTLRCSPRSGDLSVYWYQQSLDQGLQFLIQYYNGEERAKGNILERFSAQQFPDLHSELNLSSLELGDSALYFCASSSTGLDSPLHFGNGTRLTVT.

The chain is built from TRBV7-2 and TRBJ2-1; 14 bases fit TRBD2. Germline V lookup: CDR1 SGHTA, CDR2 FQGNSA. With 4 bases clipped from V and 5 bases from J, the junction kept 7 bases outside the gene matches. The CDR3 contains 17 residues. The CDR3 DNA follows: TGTGCCAGCAGCTCAGGACTAGCGGGGGGTAGGGACAATGAGCAGTTCTTC. It codes for CASSSGLAGGRDNEQFF.

V usage is TRBV6-5 and J usage is TRBJ2-5; D ambiguous. The germline V and J ends were trimmed by 3 bases and 5 bases, with 4 bases remaining between them. This CDR3 comprises 11 residues. The germline CDR1 and CDR2 sequences are MNHEY and SVGAGI. CDR3 loop: CASSYGETQYF. In DNA form, the CDR3 reads TGTGCCAGCAGTTATGGCGAGACCCAGTACTTC.

This clone was observed a single time. The chain has TRBV6-5 and TRBJ1-5, with 9 bases that match TRBD1. J lost 1 base, V lost 5 bases, and 3 bases had no gene match. Germline-derived CDR1 and CDR2 are MNHEY and SVGAGI. The CDR3 is 15 residues long. The CDR3 region is CASSRTGVSNQPQHF. For the CDR3, the DNA is TGTGCCAGCAGTAGGACAGGGGTAAGCAATCAGCCCCAGCATTTT.

To note about this clone: This specimen includes other DNA sequences encoding the same CDR3. The rearrangement uses TRBV5-1 and TRBJ1-1, with D uncertain. The CDR3 sequence is 13 residues long. Trimming took off 1 base at V and 0 bases at J, with 4 bases between the two ends. Germline lookup yields CDR1 SGHRS and CDR2 YFSETQ. The CDR3 DNA follows: TGCGCCAGCAGCTTGTTTATGAACACTGAAGCTTTCTTT. As protein: CASSLFMNTEAFF.

The V call is TRBV6-6, the J call TRBJ2-3; D is uncertain. V was cut by 10 bases and J by 2 bases, with 10 bases left in between. This CDR3 is 12 amino acids long. Germline V gene data show CDR1 as MNHNY and CDR2 as SVGAGI (reference sequence). CDR3 sequence: CANARSTDTQYF. CDR3 DNA: TGTGCCAACGCGAGGTCCACAGATACGCAGTATTTT.

This clone was picked up one time. The chain couples TRBV6-5 to TRBJ1-1; tentative D call: TRBD1 (5 bases). The CDR3 length is 15 residues. Between the trimmed V and J ends, which lost 5 bases and 1 base, there was a span of 14 bases. The V gene's germline CDR1 is MNHEY and CDR2 SVGAGI. The CDR3 nucleotides read TGTGCCAGCAGTGGATCCTCAGGGAAGAACACTGAAGCTTTCTTT. It specifies CASSGSSGKNTEAFF.

The rearrangement uses TRBV7-9 and TRBJ1-4, with D unclear. Deletions cut 5 bases from V and 4 bases from J, with 2 bases between. Germline lookup yields CDR1 SEHNR and CDR2 FQNEAQ (reference sequence). The CDR3 covers 11 residues. CDR3 DNA: TGTGCCAGCAGCCTTAATGAAAAACTGTTTTTT. It codes for CASSLNEKLFF. The full variable domain, rest sourced from reference TRBV7-9 and TRBJ1-4, is DTGVSQNPRHKITKRGQNVTFRCDPISEHNRLYWYRQTLGQGPEFLTYFQNEAQLEKSRLLSDRFSAERPKGSFSTLEIQRTEQGDSAMYLCASSLNEKLFFGSGTQLSVL.

Remarks on this clone: Different DNA sequences within this sample yield the same CDR3. The chain joins TRBV5-1 to TRBJ2-1, with 14 bases aligning to TRBD2. Germline loops: CDR1 SGHRS, CDR2 YFSETQ. The CDR3 runs 16 residues. V lost 0 bases to trimming and J lost 4 bases; unmatched junction nucleotides: 0. DNA of the CDR3: TGCGCCAGCAGCTTGGGACTAGCGGGAGGGTACAATGAGCAGTTCTTC. Translation gives CASSLGLAGGYNEQFF.

CDR3: CASSAAGSTYEQYF. The DNA for the CDR3 is TGTGCCAGCAGTGCCGCAGGGTCTACCTACGAGCAGTACTTC. The chain joins TRBV28 to TRBJ2-7; tentatively, D is TRBD1 (5 bases). V was pared by 5 bases and J by 2 bases, with 13 bases between. This CDR3 comprises 14 residues. Germline values: CDR1 MDHEN, CDR2 SYDVKM.

The J gene is TRBJ2-4, the V gene TRBV28, with D tentatively TRBD2 (5 bases). Germline V gene data show CDR1 as MDHEN and CDR2 as SYDVKM. The CDR3 is 15 residues long. V lost 6 bases and J 0 bases, leaving 12 bases between the germline ends. This chain's CDR3 is CASSLQRVAKNIQYF. For the CDR3, the DNA is TGTGCCAGCAGCCTCCAGAGGGTAGCCAAAAACATTCAGTACTTC.

The chain combines TRBV19 with TRBJ2-7; possible D gene TRBD1, 6 bases. V was shortened by 6 bases and J by 3 bases, with 21 bases between the two germline ends. The CDR3 has 16 residues. Germline assignment: CDR1 LNHDA and CDR2 SQIVND (reference sequence). In DNA, the CDR3 is TGTGCCAGTAGCAAGTGGGGGACACCAGATTACTACGAGCAGTACTTC. It translates to CASSKWGTPDYYEQYF.

This chain joins TRBV7-8 and TRBJ1-2; TRBD1 might be the D (5 bases). V was pared by 5 bases and J by 3 bases, with 16 bases between. The germline gives CDR1 SGHVS, CDR2 FQNEAQ. The length of the CDR3 is 15 residues. The CDR3 protein is CASSPATGTDYGYTF. The DNA for the CDR3 is TGTGCCAGCAGCCCCGCCACGGGGACTGACTATGGCTACACCTTC.

The rearrangement uses TRBV5-1 and TRBJ2-5, with D possibly matching TRBD1 (5 bases). The V end was cut by 1 base, the J end by 0 bases, with 7 bases between. The CDR3 sequence is 14 residues long. CDR1 SGHRS and CDR2 YFSETQ come from the germline V gene. CDR3 nucleotide sequence: TGCGCCAGCAGCTTGCAGGGTAACCAAGAGACCCAGTACTTC. Translation: CASSLQGNQETQYF. The whole variable domain, filled in from reference TRBV5-1 and TRBJ2-5, reads KAGVTQTPRYLIKTRGQQVTLSCSPISGHRSVSWYQQTPGQGLQFLFEYFSETQRNKGNFPGRFSGRQFSNSRSEMNVSTLELGDSALYLCASSLQGNQETQYFGPGTRLLVL.

V usage is TRBV7-6 and J usage is TRBJ2-7; D is unresolved. Trimming shortened V by 5 bases and J by 5 bases, and 19 bases separated the two germline ends. The CDR3 spans 15 residues. Germline CDR1 reads SGHVS; CDR2 reads FNYEAQ. The CDR3 reads CASSRQTGSRDEQYF. CDR3 DNA sequence: TGTGCCAGCAGCAGGCAAACCGGGTCCCGGGACGAGCAGTACTTC.

V is TRBV4-1 and J is TRBJ1-3; D may be TRBD1 (6 bases). The V and J ends lost 1 base and 2 bases respectively, with 9 bases between them. The CDR3 consists of 15 residues. Germline values: CDR1 MGHRA, CDR2 YSYEKL. The DNA for the CDR3 is TGCGCCAGCAGCCAAGGAGGGGGTCCTGGAAACACCATATATTTT. It yields the protein CASSQGGGPGNTIYF.

The V gene is TRBV28, the J gene TRBJ2-1; 10 bases align to TRBD2. Germline-derived CDR1 and CDR2 are MDHEN and SYDVKM. The CDR3 loop spans 16 amino acids. V shed 3 bases and J 2 bases; nucleotides not matched to a gene: 4. CDR3 nucleotides: TGTGCCAGCAGTTTTTTCAGCGGGGGGGCCTACAATGAGCAGTTCTTC. Residues: CASSFFSGGAYNEQFF. The variable domain in full, completed from reference TRBV28 and TRBJ2-1, reads DVKVTQSSRYLVKRTGEKVFLECVQDMDHENMFWYRQDPGLGLRLIYFSYDVKMKEKGDIPEGYSVSREKKERFSLILESASTNQTSMYLCASSFFSGGAYNEQFFGPGTRLTVL.

This chain uses TRBV28 with TRBJ2-6; D is possibly TRBD2 (5 bases). The CDR3 sequence is 15 residues long. CDR1 is MDHEN, CDR2 SYDVKM, per germline. Trimming stripped 3 bases from V and 2 bases from J, with 8 bases between. The CDR3 spells CASSFVGAGANVLTF. In DNA, the CDR3 is TGTGCCAGCAGTTTTGTGGGAGCTGGGGCCAACGTCCTGACTTTC.

This chain links TRBV29-1 with TRBJ2-3; no definite D call. Germline lookup yields CDR1 SQVTM and CDR2 ANQGSEA. The germline V and J ends were trimmed by 7 bases and 4 bases, with 9 bases remaining between them. CDR3 length equals 11 residues. DNA for the CDR3: TGCAGCGCCCAATTTCCAGATACGCAGTATTTT. Its protein is CSAQFPDTQYF.

This chain joins TRBV7-9 and TRBJ2-3; D uncertain. Trimming shortened V by 2 bases and J by 1 base, and 19 bases separated the two germline ends. CDR1 is SEHNR, CDR2 FQNEAQ, per germline (reference sequence). The CDR3 spans 18 residues. The CDR3 region is CASSLPPGERFGTDTQYF. CDR3 nucleotide sequence: TGTGCCAGCAGCTTACCCCCTGGTGAGCGTTTCGGCACAGATACGCAGTATTTT.

For the CDR3, the DNA is TGTGCCACCTTAAGCGGGGGGAACACAGATACGCAGTATTTT. Encoded protein: CATLSGGNTDTQYF. The J gene is TRBJ2-3, the V gene TRBV5-4, with 9 nucleotides matching TRBD2. J was trimmed by 2 bases and V by 9 bases; bases with no gene match: 7. This CDR3 contains 14 residues. Germline CDR1 SGHNT, CDR2 YYREEE (reference sequence).

Only a few counts were recorded for this clone. This sequence joins TRBV11-3 and TRBJ2-2; TRBD2 might be the D (6 bases). From germline, CDR1 is SGHNT and CDR2 YENEEA. CDR3 size: 15 residues. The V end was cut by 5 bases, the J end by 5 bases, with 15 bases between. The CDR3 loop reads CASSPSEGWTGELFF. CDR3 nucleotides: TGTGCCAGCAGCCCCTCGGAGGGTTGGACCGGGGAGCTGTTTTTT.

The rearrangement uses TRBV4-2 and TRBJ2-7; D gene ambiguous. Per the germline V gene, CDR1 is LGHNA and CDR2 is YNFKEQ. The CDR3 covers 14 residues. The V gene lost 4 bases and the J gene lost 2 bases, with 12 bases spanning the gap. The CDR3 loop is CASSPSVKPYEQYF. The CDR3 DNA follows: TGTGCCAGCAGCCCATCAGTGAAACCCTACGAGCAGTACTTC.